The 3 T cell receptor beta chains in this list originate from one sample, sequenced in a study of cytotoxic CD8 clonotypes in ibrutinib-treated CLL. Using immunoSEQ multiplex PCR, the repertoire was profiled, and TCRdb retains in-frame clones only, with some absent. The data contain fewer than 300,000 clones, 65% to 85% of them singletons. The source was PBMCs, collected at disease progression, from a patient treated with ibrutinib. Every receptor here comes from a human donor with chronic lymphocytic leukemia.

The chain is built from TRBV9 and TRBJ1-2, with no clear D. The CDR3 spans 15 residues. Germline V gene lookup returns CDR1 SGDLS and CDR2 YYNGEE. V was clipped by 4 bases and J by 7 bases, with 20 bases between them. The CDR3: CASSPRLGYSPGYTF. Written as DNA, the CDR3 is TGTGCCAGCAGCCCACGCCTAGGTTACTCTCCTGGCTACACCTTC.

The chain couples TRBV5-6 to TRBJ2-7; TRBD2 might be the D (5 bases). Trimming removed 0 bases at V and 3 bases at J, with 13 bases between. CDR1 and CDR2 (germline): SGHDT, YYEEEE. The CDR3 totals 15 residues. CDR3 coding DNA: TGTGCCAGCAGCTTGGAATCGTGGGAGAGCTACGAGCAGTACTTC. Protein product: CASSLESWESYEQYF.

This chain connects TRBV25-1 to TRBJ1-2, with 7 positions matching TRBD1. Germline trimming cut 1 base from V and 4 bases from J; bases unmatched to any gene: 9. CDR3 length: 16 amino acids. The germline CDR1 and CDR2 sequences are MGHDK and SYGVNS. The CDR3 loop reads CASSESDLGGGYGYTF. CDR3 DNA sequence: TGTGCCAGCAGTGAATCGGACCTAGGGGGCGGCTATGGCTACACCTTC.